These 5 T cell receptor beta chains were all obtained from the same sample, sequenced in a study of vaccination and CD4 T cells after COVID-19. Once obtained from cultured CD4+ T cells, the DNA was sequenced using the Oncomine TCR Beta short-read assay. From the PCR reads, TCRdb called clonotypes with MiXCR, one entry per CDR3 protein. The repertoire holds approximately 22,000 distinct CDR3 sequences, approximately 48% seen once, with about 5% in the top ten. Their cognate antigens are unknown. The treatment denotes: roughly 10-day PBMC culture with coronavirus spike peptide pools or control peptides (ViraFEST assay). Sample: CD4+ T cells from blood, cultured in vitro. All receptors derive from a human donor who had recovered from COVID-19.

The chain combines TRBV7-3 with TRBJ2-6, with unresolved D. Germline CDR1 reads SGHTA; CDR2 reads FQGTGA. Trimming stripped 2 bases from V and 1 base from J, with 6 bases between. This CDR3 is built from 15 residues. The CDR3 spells CASSLVGSGANVLTF. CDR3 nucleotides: TGTGCCAGCAGCTTAGTTGGTTCTGGGGCCAACGTCCTGACTTTC.

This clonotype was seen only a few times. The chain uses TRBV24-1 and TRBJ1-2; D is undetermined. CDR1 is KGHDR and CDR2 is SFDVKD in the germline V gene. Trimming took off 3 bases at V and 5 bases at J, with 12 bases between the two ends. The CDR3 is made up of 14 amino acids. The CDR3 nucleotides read TGTGCCACCAGTGATACCTCTGCCGGGTATGGCTACACCTTC. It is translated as CATSDTSAGYGYTF.

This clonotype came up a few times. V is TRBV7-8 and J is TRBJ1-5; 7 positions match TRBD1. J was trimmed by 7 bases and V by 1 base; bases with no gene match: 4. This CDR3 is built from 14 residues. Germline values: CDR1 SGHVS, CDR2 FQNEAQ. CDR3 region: CASSLVGGGQPQHF. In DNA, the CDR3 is TGTGCCAGCAGCTTAGTAGGGGGCGGGCAGCCCCAGCATTTT.

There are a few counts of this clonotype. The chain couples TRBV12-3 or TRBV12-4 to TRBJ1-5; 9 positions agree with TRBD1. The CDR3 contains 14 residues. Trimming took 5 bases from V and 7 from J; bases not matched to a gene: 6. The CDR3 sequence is CASSPTGGRQPQHF. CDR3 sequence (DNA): TGTGCCAGCAGTCCTACAGGGGGCAGACAGCCCCAGCATTTT.

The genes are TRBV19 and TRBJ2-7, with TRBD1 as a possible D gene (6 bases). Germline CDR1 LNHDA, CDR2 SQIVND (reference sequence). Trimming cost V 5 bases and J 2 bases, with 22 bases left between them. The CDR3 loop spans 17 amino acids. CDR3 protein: CASSSITSGAGTYEQYF. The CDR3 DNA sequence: TGTGCCAGTAGTTCGATCACCTCAGGGGCCGGGACCTACGAGCAGTACTTC.